The entry below describes one T cell receptor beta chain. Its antigen is unknown. No per-base quality is available; no much larger clone lies one base away. The sample comes from a study of OX40 agonist ivuxolimab in advanced cancers. With regard to the full study: Ivuxolimab was an agonistic, fully human IgG2 monoclonal antibody directed against OX40 (CD134), a costimulatory receptor. Intravenous ivuxolimab was administered to patients every 2 weeks at six dose levels: 0.01, 0.1, 0.3, 1.5, 3 and 10 mg/kg. Of the roughly 54 dose-escalation patients, hepatocellular carcinoma was present in approximately 20, melanoma in approximately 15, renal cell carcinoma in 9 and head and neck cancer in 9. A male proportion of 82.7% and a mean age of around 60 years, ranging from 23 to 79, were recorded for the dose-escalation cohort. Patients were allowed to have had prior anti-PD-1, anti-PD-L1 or anti-CTLA-4 therapy, and roughly two fifths of the dose-escalation patients had been treated with checkpoint inhibitors. Partial responses were achieved by three dose-escalation patients, of whom one had hepatocellular carcinoma and two had cutaneous melanoma. Peripheral TCRbeta sequencing was intended to test whether TCR sequence diversity was altered and clonal T-cell expansion was caused by ivuxolimab. The paper covers the monotherapy dose-escalation part of the phase I ivuxolimab trial, which included N of about 50 patients.

The trial excluded patients who had a history of autoimmune disease or were on systemic immunosuppression. In every dose cohort, peripheral blood was drawn for TCR sequencing at baseline, cycle 4 day 1, and cycle 7 day 1. Samples were obtained from an open-label, multicenter, first-in-human phase I dose-escalation trial of ivuxolimab. Adults with locally advanced or metastatic melanoma, renal cell carcinoma, hepatocellular carcinoma or head and neck squamous cell carcinoma were enrolled in the trial. Before TCR sequencing, CD4+ T cells and CD8+ T cells from peripheral blood were sorted into separate populations. Results the study describes overall, beyond this receptor: In the 0.1-3.0 mg/kg groups, partial responders had among the lowest normalized peripheral clonal expansion, particularly in CD8+ T cells. At doses of 0.1 to 3.0 mg/kg, clonal expansion of both CD4+ and CD8+ blood T cells was observed from baseline to week 6. On average, CD8+ T cells showed more expanded clones than CD4+ T cells after ivuxolimab. The antigen specificity of the peripheral T cells that underwent clonal expansion was not determined. Low levels of normalized T-cell clonal expansion were also shown by some nonresponding patients.

To sequence the TCRbeta CDR3 region, genomic DNA was isolated from the sorted cells. The immunoSEQ Assay was used to sequence the TCRbeta CDR3 regions. TCRdb's version of the immuneACCESS table is confined to in-frame rearrangements and falls short of the full clone set. An unresolved V gene accounts for under half of the shortfall where checked; the remainder is of unknown origin. Across this sample there are roughly 45,000 clones, with more than 75% seen only once. The ten most abundant clones make up about 35% of the sample. After removal of 8 bases from V and 7 bases from J, the junction retains 8 bases not matched to a gene. CDR1 MNHEY and CDR2 SMNVEV are derived from the germline V gene (reference sequence). From the cysteine up to the phenylalanine, the CDR3 has a length of 14 residues. Left in the record is the CDR3 DNA by itself, 42 bases read in frame from the first base.

This receptor was obtained from an adult with an advanced solid tumor such as melanoma, head and neck, liver or kidney cancer. This sequence uses TRBV27 and TRBJ2-1, with 10 central nucleotides matching TRBD2. The sample was CD4+ or CD8+ T cells sorted from blood, taken in a trial of the OX40 agonist ivuxolimab. For the CDR3, the sequence is CASAPSGSGNEQFF. In nucleotide form, the sequence is TGTGCCAGCGCCCCTAGCGGGAGTGGTAATGAGCAGTTCTTC.